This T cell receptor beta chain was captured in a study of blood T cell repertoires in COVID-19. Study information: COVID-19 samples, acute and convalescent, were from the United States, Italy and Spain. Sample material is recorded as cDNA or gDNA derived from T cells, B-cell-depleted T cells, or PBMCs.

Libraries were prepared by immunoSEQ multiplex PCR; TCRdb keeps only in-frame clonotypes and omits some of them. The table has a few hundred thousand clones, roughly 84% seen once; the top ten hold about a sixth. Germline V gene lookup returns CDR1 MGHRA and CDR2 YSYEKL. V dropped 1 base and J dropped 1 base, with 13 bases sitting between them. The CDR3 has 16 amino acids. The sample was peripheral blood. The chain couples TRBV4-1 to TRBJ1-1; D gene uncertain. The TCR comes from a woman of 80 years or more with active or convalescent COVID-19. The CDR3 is CASSQGELSGNTEAFF. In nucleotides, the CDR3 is TGCGCCAGCAGCCAAGGGGAGTTGTCCGGGAACACTGAAGCTTTCTTT.